The 3 T cell receptor beta chains listed next were all sequenced from one sample in a study of blood T cell repertoires in COVID-19. The protocol was immunoSEQ multiplex PCR, while the TCRdb copy is restricted to in-frame clones and leaves out a portion. Of roughly 200,000 clones in the sample, 70% to 90% were seen once. Sequences were obtained from peripheral blood. These receptor sequences come from a woman aged 80 or over with acute or convalescent COVID-19.

The rearrangement links TRBV7-6 to TRBJ1-2; possible D gene TRBD1, 5 bases. Trimming removed 1 base from V and 3 bases from J, with 12 bases in between. This CDR3 region has 15 residues. CDR1 and CDR2 (germline): SGHVS, FNYEAQ. The CDR3 reads CASSLDGGSDYGYTF. The DNA for the CDR3 is TGTGCCAGCAGCTTAGACGGGGGGTCTGACTATGGCTACACCTTC.

This chain joins TRBV4-3 and TRBJ1-2; D perhaps matches TRBD1 (6 bases). The germline gives CDR1 LGHNA, CDR2 YSLEER. With 1 base removed from V and 2 bases from J, the gap between germline ends came to 11 bases. CDR3 length: 15 residues. The CDR3 spells CASSQGTEVNYGYTF. Here the CDR3 DNA reads TGCGCCAGCAGCCAAGGGACAGAAGTAAACTATGGCTACACCTTC.

This clone was counted a single time. CDR3 protein: CASSEGRGLEAFF. In nucleotides, the CDR3 is TGTGCCAGCAGTGAGGGCAGGGGGCTGGAAGCTTTCTTT. The chain uses TRBV6-1 and TRBJ1-1; 8 nucleotides agree with TRBD1. V gave up 3 bases and J gave up 8 bases; unmatched junction bases: 5. The germline V gene has CDR1 MNHNS and CDR2 SASEGT. This CDR3 region has 13 residues.